Below are 8 T cell receptor beta chains sequenced from a single sample in a study of CD8+CD57+ T cells in acquired aplastic anemia. CDR3 and TCR beta VDJ profiling relied on genomic DNA as the template. TCRdb used MiXCR to reprocess the reads, holding one entry per CDR3 protein. The sample has approximately 190,000 distinct CDR3 sequences, around 65% seen once. The sequenced material came from sorted CD4+, CD8+, or CD8+CD57+ T cells (not recorded which) from PBMCs. The receptors here all came from a human donor with severe aplastic anemia or a healthy control (not recorded which).

This clonotype was counted between two and nine times. The genes are TRBV20-1 and TRBJ1-6; no reliable D call. This CDR3 comprises 13 residues. V lost 2 bases to trimming and J lost 7 bases, with 9 bases between them. Germline CDR1 and CDR2: DFQATT and SNEGSKA (reference sequence). The CDR3, as DNA: TGCAGTGCTAGAACCGTAGAGAATTCACCCCTCCACTTT. Translating gives CSARTVENSPLHF.

The sample holds a few counts of this clonotype. The gene calls are TRBV10-3 and TRBJ2-7; D might be TRBD2 (6 bases). From germline, CDR1 is ENHRY and CDR2 SYGVKD. Trimming cost V 10 bases and J 1 base, with 17 bases left between them. This CDR3 has 14 residues. This CDR3 reads CATQMGRESYEQYF. The CDR3 DNA is TGTGCCACTCAAATGGGGCGGGAATCCTACGAGCAGTACTTC.

The rearrangement uses TRBV10-2 and TRBJ1-1; no clear D gene. V was cut by 10 bases and J by 4 bases, with 16 bases left in between. This CDR3 has 13 amino acids. The germline V gene encodes CDR1 WSHSY and CDR2 SAAADI. The CDR3 nucleotides read TGCGCCACCGAAAGAGATGTGAGCACTGAAGCTTTCTTT. Its translation is CATERDVSTEAFF.

The chain carries TRBV10-3 and TRBJ1-6; D gene uncertain. Per the germline V gene, CDR1 is ENHRY and CDR2 is SYGVKD. The CDR3 runs 15 residues. The V end was cut by 2 bases, the J end by 7 bases, with 12 bases between. For the CDR3, the DNA is TGTGCCATCAGTGAGCTTGACGGACTCAATTCACCCCTCCACTTT. Its protein product is CAISELDGLNSPLHF.

The chain employs TRBV7-1 and TRBJ1-2; D uncertain. TRBV7-1 is assigned to the ORF class and has an uncertain function. The CDR3 is 14 amino acids. V lost 3 bases to trimming and J lost 0 bases, with 8 bases between them. In DNA form, the CDR3 reads TGTGCCAGCAGCTCCACCAATTCTAACTATGGCTACACCTTC. It is translated as CASSSTNSNYGYTF.

This clonotype was observed a handful of times. This chain connects TRBV7-9 to TRBJ1-1, with 7 positions matching TRBD1. With V trimmed by 3 bases and J by 4 bases, 8 bases remained unmatched. Germline CDR1 and CDR2: SEHNR and FQNEAQ (reference sequence). CDR3 size: 15 residues. In DNA form, the CDR3 reads TGTGCCAGCAGCTTTCAACAGGGGCTTATCACTGAAGCTTTCTTT. Its translation: CASSFQQGLITEAFF.

The chain uses TRBV10-3 and TRBJ1-6, with a tentative D call TRBD1 (5 bases). Germline V gene lookup returns CDR1 ENHRY and CDR2 SYGVKD. This CDR3 is 15 amino acids long. Trimming removed 10 bases from V and 9 bases from J, with 22 bases in between. In DNA form, the CDR3 reads TGTGCCAGCAGCTCCGGGATGGGGGAAGGTTCACCCCTCCACTTT. Residues: CASSSGMGEGSPLHF.

The chain links TRBV19 to TRBJ2-2; D is undetermined. CDR3 length: 14 residues. V was shortened by 3 bases and J by 6 bases, with 11 bases between the two germline ends. The V gene's germline CDR1 is LNHDA and CDR2 SQIVND (reference sequence). The DNA for the CDR3 is TGTGCCAGTAGTATCCGGACGTCTTCCGGGGAGCTGTTTTTT. Its protein is CASSIRTSSGELFF.